This TCR beta chain was identified in a study of identical twins. General study findings and limits: Alpha sequences that were out-of-frame and twin-shared showed an excess of low generation probability.

TCRdb reprocessed the 5' RACE reads via MiXCR and lists one record per CDR3 protein. The profile shows about 720,000 distinct CDR3 sequences, 8.5% to 9% of them singletons. This clonotype was seen ten or more times. The antigen remains unidentified. With V trimmed by 4 bases and J by 6 bases, 20 bases remained unmatched. CDR3 length equals 20 residues. Germline CDR1 reads SGHRS; CDR2 reads YFSETQ. A further study also used this sample, focusing on yellow fever vaccine responses in identical twins.

Sequencing used PBMCs. The genes are TRBV5-1 and TRBJ2-1; 12 nucleotides match TRBD2. The sequence derives from a woman under 30 in good health. The CDR3 loop is CASSQKIGLAGPPGANEQFF. CDR3 bases: TGCGCCAGCAGCCAGAAGATAGGACTAGCGGGGCCCCCAGGGGCCAATGAGCAGTTCTTC.